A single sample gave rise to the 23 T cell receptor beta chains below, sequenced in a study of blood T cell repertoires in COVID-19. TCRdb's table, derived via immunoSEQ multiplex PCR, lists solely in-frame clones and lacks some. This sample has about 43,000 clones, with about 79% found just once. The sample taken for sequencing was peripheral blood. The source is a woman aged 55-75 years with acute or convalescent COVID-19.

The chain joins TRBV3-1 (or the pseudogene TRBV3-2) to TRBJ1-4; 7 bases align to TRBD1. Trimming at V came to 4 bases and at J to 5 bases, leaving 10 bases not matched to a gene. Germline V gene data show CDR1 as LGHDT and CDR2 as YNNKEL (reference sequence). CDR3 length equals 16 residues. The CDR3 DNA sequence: TGTGCCAGCAGCCGCCGCAGGGGGGTTTGGAATGAAAAACTGTTTTTT. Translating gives CASSRRRGVWNEKLFF.

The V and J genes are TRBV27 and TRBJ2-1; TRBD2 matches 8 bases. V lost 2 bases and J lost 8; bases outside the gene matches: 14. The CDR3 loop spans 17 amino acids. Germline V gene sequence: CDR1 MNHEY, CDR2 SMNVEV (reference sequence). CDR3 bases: TGTGCCAGCAGTTTACCCCCACTCGGGGGGGCCAGCGATGAGCAGTTCTTC. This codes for CASSLPPLGGASDEQFF.

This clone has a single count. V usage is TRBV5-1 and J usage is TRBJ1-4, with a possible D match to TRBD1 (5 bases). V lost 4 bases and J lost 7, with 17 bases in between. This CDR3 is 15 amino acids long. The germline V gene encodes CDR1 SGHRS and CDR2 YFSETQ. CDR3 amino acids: CASSPPTAGSEKLFF. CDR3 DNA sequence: TGCGCCAGCAGCCCCCCGACAGCTGGAAGTGAAAAACTGTTTTTT.

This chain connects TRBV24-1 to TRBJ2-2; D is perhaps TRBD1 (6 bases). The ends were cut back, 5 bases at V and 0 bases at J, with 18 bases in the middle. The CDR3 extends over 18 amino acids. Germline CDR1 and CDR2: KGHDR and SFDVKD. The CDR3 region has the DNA TGTGCCACCAGTGGGGGCAATCAGGGGTCGACGAACACCGGGGAGCTGTTTTTT. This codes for CATSGGNQGSTNTGELFF.

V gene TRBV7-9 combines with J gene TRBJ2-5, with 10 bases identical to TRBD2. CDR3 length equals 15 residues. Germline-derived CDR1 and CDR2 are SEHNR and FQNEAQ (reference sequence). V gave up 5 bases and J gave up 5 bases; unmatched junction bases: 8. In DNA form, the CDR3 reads TGTGCCAGCAGCCCCACAGCGGGGGGGCTGGAGACCCAGTACTTC. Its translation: CASSPTAGGLETQYF.

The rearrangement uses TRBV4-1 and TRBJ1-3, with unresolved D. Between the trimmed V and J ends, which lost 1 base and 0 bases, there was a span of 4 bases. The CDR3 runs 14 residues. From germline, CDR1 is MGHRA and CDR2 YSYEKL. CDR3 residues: CASSQAGSGNTIYF. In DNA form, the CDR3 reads TGCGCCAGCAGCCAAGCGGGCTCTGGAAACACCATATATTTT.

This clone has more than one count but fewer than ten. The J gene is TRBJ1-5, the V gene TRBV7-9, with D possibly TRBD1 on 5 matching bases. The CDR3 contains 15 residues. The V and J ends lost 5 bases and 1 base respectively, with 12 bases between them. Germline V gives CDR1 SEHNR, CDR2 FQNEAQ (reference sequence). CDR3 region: CASSPPGGSNQPQHF. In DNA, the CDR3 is TGTGCCAGCAGCCCGCCCGGGGGGAGCAATCAGCCCCAGCATTTT.

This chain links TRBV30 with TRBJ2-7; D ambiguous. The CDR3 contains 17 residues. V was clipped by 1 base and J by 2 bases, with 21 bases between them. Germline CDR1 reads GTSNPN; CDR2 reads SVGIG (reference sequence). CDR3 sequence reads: CAWSEETYSRLTYEQYF. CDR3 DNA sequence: TGTGCCTGGAGTGAAGAAACTTACAGCCGCTTAACCTACGAGCAGTACTTC.

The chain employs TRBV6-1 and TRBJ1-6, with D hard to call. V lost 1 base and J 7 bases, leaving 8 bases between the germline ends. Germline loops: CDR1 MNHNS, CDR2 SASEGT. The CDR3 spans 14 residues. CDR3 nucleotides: TGTGCCAGCAGTGAAGGGCGGCCGAATTCACCCCTCCACTTT. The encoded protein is CASSEGRPNSPLHF.

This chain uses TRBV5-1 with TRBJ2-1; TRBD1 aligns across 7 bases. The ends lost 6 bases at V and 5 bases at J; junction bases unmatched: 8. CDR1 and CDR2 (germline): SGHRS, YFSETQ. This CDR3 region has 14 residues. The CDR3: CASKDRVIDNEQFF. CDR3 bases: TGCGCCAGCAAAGACAGGGTAATAGACAATGAGCAGTTCTTC.

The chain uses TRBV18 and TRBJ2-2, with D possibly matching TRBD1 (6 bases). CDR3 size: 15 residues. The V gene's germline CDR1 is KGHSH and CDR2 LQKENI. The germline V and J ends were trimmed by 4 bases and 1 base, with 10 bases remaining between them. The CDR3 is CASSRNRENTGELFF. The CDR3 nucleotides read TGTGCCAGCTCACGAAACAGGGAGAACACCGGGGAGCTGTTTTTT.

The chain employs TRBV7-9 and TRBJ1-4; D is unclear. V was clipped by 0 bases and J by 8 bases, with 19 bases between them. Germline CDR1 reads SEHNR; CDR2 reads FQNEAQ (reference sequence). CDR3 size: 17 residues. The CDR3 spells CASSLAPGVGGKEKLFF. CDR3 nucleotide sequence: TGTGCCAGCAGCTTAGCGCCCGGGGTTGGTGGTAAAGAAAAACTGTTTTTT.

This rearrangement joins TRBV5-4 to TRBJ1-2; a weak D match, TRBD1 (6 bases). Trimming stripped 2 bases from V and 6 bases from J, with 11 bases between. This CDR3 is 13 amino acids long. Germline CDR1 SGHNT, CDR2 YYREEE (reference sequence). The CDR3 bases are TGTGCCAGCAGCTTCCAGGGGAGCCATGGCTACACCTTC. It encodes CASSFQGSHGYTF.

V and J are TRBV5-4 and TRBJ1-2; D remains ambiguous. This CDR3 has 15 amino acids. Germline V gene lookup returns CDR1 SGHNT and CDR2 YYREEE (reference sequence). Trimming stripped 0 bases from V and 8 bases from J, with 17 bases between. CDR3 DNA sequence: TGTGCCAGCAGCTTGGCCTTTGGCGGATCGGGAGGCTACACCTTC. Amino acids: CASSLAFGGSGGYTF.

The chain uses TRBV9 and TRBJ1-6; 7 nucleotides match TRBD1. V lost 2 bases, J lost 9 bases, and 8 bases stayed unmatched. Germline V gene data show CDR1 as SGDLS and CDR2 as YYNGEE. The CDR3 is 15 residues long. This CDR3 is CASSVRTGGGSPLHF. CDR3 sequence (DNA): TGTGCCAGCAGCGTCCGGACAGGTGGTGGTTCACCCCTCCACTTT.

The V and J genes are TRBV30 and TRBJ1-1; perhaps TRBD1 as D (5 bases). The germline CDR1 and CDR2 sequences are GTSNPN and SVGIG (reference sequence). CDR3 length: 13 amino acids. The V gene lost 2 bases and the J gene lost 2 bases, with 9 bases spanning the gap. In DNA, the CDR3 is TGTGCCTGGAGTACGGGACTTAACACTGAAGCTTTCTTT. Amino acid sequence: CAWSTGLNTEAFF. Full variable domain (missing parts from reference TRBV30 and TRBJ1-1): SQTIHQWPATLVQPVGSPLSLECTVEGTSNPNLYWYRQAAGRGLQLLFYSVGIGQISSEVPQNLSASRPQDRQFILSSKKLLLSDSGFYLCAWSTGLNTEAFFGQGTRLTVV.

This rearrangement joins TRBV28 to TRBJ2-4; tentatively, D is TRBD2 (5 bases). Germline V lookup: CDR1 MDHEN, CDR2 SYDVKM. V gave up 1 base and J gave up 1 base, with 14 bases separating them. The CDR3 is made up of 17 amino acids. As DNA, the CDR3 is TGTGCCAGCAGTTTATATCGGGGAAGTACGGCCAAAAACATTCAGTACTTC. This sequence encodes CASSLYRGSTAKNIQYF.

The CDR3: CAISDPRETGAGNTIYF. CDR3 nucleotide sequence: TGTGCCATCAGTGACCCTAGAGAGACAGGGGCTGGAAACACCATATATTTT. The V call is TRBV10-3, the J call TRBJ1-3, with 8 nucleotides matching TRBD1. V was clipped by 3 bases and J by 2 bases; unmatched bases: 9. CDR1 and CDR2 from the germline V gene are ENHRY and SYGVKD. The CDR3 sequence is 17 residues long.

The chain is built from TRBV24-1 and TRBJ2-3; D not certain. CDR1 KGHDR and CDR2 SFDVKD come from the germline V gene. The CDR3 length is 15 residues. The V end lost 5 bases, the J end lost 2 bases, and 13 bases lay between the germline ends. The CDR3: CATSGLGGFTDTQYF. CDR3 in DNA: TGTGCCACCAGTGGGCTCGGCGGTTTCACAGATACGCAGTATTTT.

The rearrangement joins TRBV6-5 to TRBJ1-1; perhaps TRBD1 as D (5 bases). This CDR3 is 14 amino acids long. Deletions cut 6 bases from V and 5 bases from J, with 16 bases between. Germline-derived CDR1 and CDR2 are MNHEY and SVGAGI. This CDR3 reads CASRRDPGGTEAFF. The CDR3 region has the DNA TGTGCCAGCAGGCGGGACCCCGGGGGGACTGAAGCTTTCTTT.

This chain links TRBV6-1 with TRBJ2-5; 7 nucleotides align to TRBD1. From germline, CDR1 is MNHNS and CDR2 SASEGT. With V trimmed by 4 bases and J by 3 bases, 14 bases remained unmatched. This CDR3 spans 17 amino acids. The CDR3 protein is CASSGPWDSPRKETQYF. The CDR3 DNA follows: TGTGCCAGCAGTGGACCTTGGGACAGCCCGAGGAAAGAGACCCAGTACTTC.

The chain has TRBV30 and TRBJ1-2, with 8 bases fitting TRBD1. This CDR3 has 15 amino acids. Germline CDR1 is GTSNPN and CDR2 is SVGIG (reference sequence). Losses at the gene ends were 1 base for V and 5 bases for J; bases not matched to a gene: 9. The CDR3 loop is CAWSASDRVRYGYTF. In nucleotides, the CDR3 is TGTGCCTGGAGTGCCTCGGACAGGGTTAGGTATGGCTACACCTTC.

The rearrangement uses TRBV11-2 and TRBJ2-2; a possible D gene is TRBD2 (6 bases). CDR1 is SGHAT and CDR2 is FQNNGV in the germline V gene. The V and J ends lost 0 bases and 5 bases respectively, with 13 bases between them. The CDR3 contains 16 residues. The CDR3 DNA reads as TGTGCCAGCAGCTTAGAGGTGGGGAGGTGGACCGGGGAGCTGTTTTTT. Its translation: CASSLEVGRWTGELFF. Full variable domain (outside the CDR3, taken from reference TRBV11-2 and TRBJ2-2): EAGVAQSPRYKIIEKRQSVAFWCNPISGHATLYWYQQILGQGPKLLIQFQNNGVVDDSQLPKDRFSAERLKGVDSTLKIQPAKLEDSAVYLCASSLEVGRWTGELFFGEGSRLTVL.